The present entry profiles one T cell receptor beta chain with its context. Its recognized antigen is unknown. No base quality values were provided; no much bigger clone lies one nucleotide off. Library method: 5' RACE. TCRdb names Illumina HiSeq 2500 as the instrument used. The second PCR ran for about 6 to 11 cycles and used a J-beta primer mix along with a sample-barcoded 5' primer. A template-switch 5' adaptor carrying 12 random nucleotides introduced a unique molecular identifier onto each TCR beta cDNA molecule. At least 2.5 million CDR3-containing paired-end reads were obtained from each sample. The Mint cDNA synthesis kit, primed by a TRBC-specific oligonucleotide, was used to synthesize first-strand cDNA from all RNA. All cDNA was treated with uracil-DNA glycosylase and then went through a first 18-cycle PCR with the universal primers M1SS and BC2_uni_R. Per the authors' processing: Normalization of each sample was performed by random selection of 1 million high-quality reads, each carrying a distinct molecular identifier. Instead of being binned into consensus sequences, reads with shared molecular identifiers were discarded. MiTCR, set to a Q25 quality threshold and the strictest error-elimination algorithm, was used for CDR3 identification, clonotype clustering and error correction. Lower-bound total TCR beta diversity was estimated with a nonparametric unseen species model using Euler transformation. The raw public data were reprocessed by TCRdb itself: fastp quality trimming at Q25, MiXCR clonotype calling, in-frame beta chains only. Every CDR3 protein is listed once, alongside the most common genes and DNA of its rows. These V and J calls rely on TCRdb rather than the paper's analysis. This sample lists about 1,400,000 distinct CDR3 sequences; approximately 59% were detected once. 5.5% to 8% of the sample is taken by the ten largest.

The donors were roughly 39 Caucasian individuals from Russia, aged about 6 to 100 years, who were systemically healthy. Ten milliliters of peripheral blood were drawn from each donor into EDTA-treated Vacutainer tubes. Ficoll-Paque density-gradient centrifugation was used to isolate PBMCs, with at least 6 million per sample. Trizol reagent was used to extract total RNA from the PBMCs, yielding at least 5.5 micrograms per sample. For every donor, an aliquot of PBMCs went through flow cytometry to measure the percentages of naive CD45RAhigh/CD27high T cells. V is cut by 8 bases and J by 6 bases, and the space between the germline ends is 12 bases. From its cysteine to its phenylalanine, the CDR3 spans 12 amino acids. Of all the DNA, just the CDR3 is kept, 36 bases in frame from base 1. This sample was included in a study of blood T cells in healthy people across ages (dated by TCRdb to about 2015). Regarding the research as a whole: In model experiments, template switching captured about one uniquely barcoded TCR beta cDNA molecule for every two T cells. The study analyzed two additional independent replicas of 1 million unique cDNA reads from the same blood draw for two donors, one aged 18 to 30 and one aged 80 or older. Donors were grouped into four age groups: young (average about 15 years), middle-aged (39), aged (over 55) and long-lived (around 80). To avoid experimental bias, donors of different ages were distributed randomly across sequencing lanes. To track age-related changes in TCR beta repertoire diversity, the study relied on deep sequencing normalized with unique cDNA molecular identifiers. General study outcomes and caveats: Compared with the aged group, the long-lived group had more naive CD4+ T cells, fewer expanded clones and increased TCR diversity, a pattern suggesting age selection. Conclusive comparison of naive and antigen-experienced compartments was prevented by the profiling of bulk unsorted PBMCs. Estimates of total diversity from one million sequenced T cells were regarded as lower bounds and underestimates. Observed TCR beta diversity per million T cells fell roughly linearly with age, and a significant reduction was already apparent by age around 44. Because donor CMV infection status was unknown, age-related changes in expanded clonotypes were potentially confounded. The percentage of naive T cells measured by flow cytometry correlated strongly with observed TCR beta diversity.

The chain was built from TRBV12-3 or TRBV12-4 and TRBJ2-3; no D gene can be assigned with confidence. The receptor's source is a man between 18 and 35 years old in good health. The sample taken for sequencing was blood. For the CDR3, the sequence is CASGQVRDTQYF. The DNA sequence follows: TGTGCCAGCGGTCAGGTCAGGGATACGCAGTATTTT.